The T cell receptor (beta chain) under discussion was sequenced for a study of human T cells and chemical hapten exposure. The ends were cut back, 2 bases at V and 1 base at J, with 5 bases in the middle. Germline V gene data show CDR1 as KGHSH and CDR2 as LQKENI. CDR3 length: 13 residues. This clonotype was seen many times. Time point specified: patch test 3, about 24 weeks after DPC sensitization. Noted treatment: therapeutic diphenylcyclopropenone sensitization with weekly scalp DPC. Using its own MiXCR run on the RACE reads, TCRdb lists one record per CDR3 protein. Of 120,000 or so distinct CDR3 sequences in the sample, about 11% are singletons; the top ten hold 2% to 2.5%.

This TCR came from a woman aged 45 to 65 with alopecia areata. Some clones in this sample may be carry-over from other donors' samples. The source material was whole blood, sampled in connection with sensitization to the hapten diphenylcyclopropenone (DPC). The chain is built from TRBV18 and TRBJ1-1; D not certain. CDR3 DNA: TGTGCCAGCTCACCAGGCCAGAACACTGAAGCTTTCTTT. This encodes CASSPGQNTEAFF.